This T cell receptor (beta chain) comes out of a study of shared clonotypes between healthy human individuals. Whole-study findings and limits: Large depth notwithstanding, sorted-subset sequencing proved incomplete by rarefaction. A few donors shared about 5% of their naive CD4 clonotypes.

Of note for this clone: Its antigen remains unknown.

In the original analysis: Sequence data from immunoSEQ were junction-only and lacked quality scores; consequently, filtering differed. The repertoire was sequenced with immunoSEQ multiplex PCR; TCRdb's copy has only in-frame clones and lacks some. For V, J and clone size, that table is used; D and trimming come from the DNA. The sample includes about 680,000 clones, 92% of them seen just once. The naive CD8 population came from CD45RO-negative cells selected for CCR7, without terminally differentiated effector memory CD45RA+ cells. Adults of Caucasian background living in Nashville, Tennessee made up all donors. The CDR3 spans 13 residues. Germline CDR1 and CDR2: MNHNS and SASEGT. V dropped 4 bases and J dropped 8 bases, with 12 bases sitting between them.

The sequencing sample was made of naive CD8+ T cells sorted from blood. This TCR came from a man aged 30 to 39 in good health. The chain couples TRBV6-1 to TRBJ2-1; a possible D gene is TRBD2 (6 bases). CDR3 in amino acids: CASSAGGGYEQFF. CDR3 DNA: TGTGCCAGCAGTGCCGGCGGAGGGTATGAGCAGTTCTTC.